This T cell receptor (beta chain) was sequenced during a study of cytomegalovirus exposure and HLA in healthy donors (dated by TCRdb to about 2017). Notes on the research overall: An earlier analysis of several hundred of the donors reported 250 to 350 Gb of sequence data and 120 million or so unique TCR beta sequences from about 200 million T cells. On average, 235,054 unique TCR beta nucleotide sequences were sequenced per donor among about 400 genotyped donors of the cohort, with 15% to 20% of those sequences being non-productive. A later genetic analysis took genome-wide SNP genotypes for about three fifths of the roughly 700 donors and used that subset as a discovery cohort. The study was designed to test whether signatures of past pathogen exposure could be identified by cataloging public T cell receptors. In addition to the first cohort of 666 subjects, a separate validation cohort of 120 different subjects was used. High-throughput TCR immunosequencing, statistical association of individual TCRs with disease status, and machine learning were combined to predict cytomegalovirus infection status. In the later analysis, no new phenotypic data were used to find candidate immune exposures; instead, reliance was placed on TCR beta sequences and their occurrence across donors. HLA typing covered class I and class II loci at four-digit resolution. A handful of DR-DQ haplotypes were handled as single units for association and clustering because linkage in the cohort was strong. An earlier analysis of approximately 640 of the donors applied high-throughput TCR beta sequencing to assess whether each TCR beta V gene segment acted as functional or pseudogenic. The genetic ancestry cluster associated with self-reported Caucasian donors included over 65% of the roughly 400 genotyped donors. Typing coverage differed by locus: A, B, C, DRB1 and DQB1 were typed in about 620-630 donors, DQA1 in 522, DPA1 in approximately 600, and DPB1 in 400 to 480. Donor age, sex, ethnicity and CMV serostatus were compiled together with the repertoire data. Every repertoire in the discovery cohort had been generated on one and the same sequencing platform. An early release that covered fewer than 800 HLA-typed donors contained approximately 300 gigabases of sequencing data and roughly 84 million unique TCR sequences. The study profiled the T cell repertoires of about 640 subjects by immunosequencing and related them to cytomegalovirus serostatus. A later analysis re-analyzed previously published TCR beta repertoires from approximately 670 donors and added high-resolution HLA genotyping to study TCR occurrence patterns.

For this clone: Its antigen target is currently unknown. The input lacks base qualities; no much larger clone sits a single base away.

The cohort was made up of approximately 700 healthy bone marrow donors. At the time of sampling, every cohort member was nominally healthy, though immune exposures that went unrecorded were likely present. The donor was CMV seronegative and was included in the group of several hundred seronegative cohort members. Each donor provided a peripheral blood sample, and peripheral blood mononuclear cells were used for TCR beta sequencing. Genomic DNA was extracted from the blood cell samples with the Qiagen DNeasy Blood Extraction Kit. Findings and caveats that apply to the study as a whole: In a later analysis, the rate of TCR association differed among HLA loci, with DRB1 alleles having the most associated TCRs and HLA-C alleles having the fewest. Because HLA typing was missing for some donors at each locus, association tests included only the typed subset. In a later genetic analysis, fewer N-insertions in productive TCRs were reported among donors in an Asian-associated ancestry cluster than the approximately 630-donor mean. In an earlier analysis of several hundred of the donors, most TCR beta V segments were observed in productive rearrangements about 90% or about 30% of the time, broadly matching IMGT annotations. The study gave a list of 150 to 200 TCR beta chains associated with cytomegalovirus. According to a later analysis, most CMV-associated TCR beta chains appeared to be HLA-restricted, and the HLA associations seemed to be driven largely by CMV exposure. A later analysis reported that several top co-occurrence clusters appeared linked to parvovirus B19, influenza, CMV and Epstein-Barr virus. It was suggested by the authors that the approach could potentially be generalized to other disease states and immunological phenotypes. A cluster of highly shared sequence variants was judged likely to represent a technical artifact of the sequencing pipeline. Roughly uniform sequencing depth across donors was assumed in presence/absence analyses, although this assumption may not hold. Linkage disequilibrium might explain the correlated functional status among segregating V segments, but an unknown experimental factor could not be excluded. When HLA alleles, especially DR and DQ, strongly co-occurred, TCR associations were difficult to assign to individual alleles. Because counts were too low, approximately 15 rarely observed V segments, including chromosome 9 orphons, were excluded from the earlier analysis of several hundred of the donors. The only immune exposure information available for the cohort was CMV serostatus. In a later analysis, HLA-associated TCR beta chains showed more clonal expansion and lower generation probabilities than non-associated chains that were equally common. Three of the identified cytomegalovirus-associated TCR beta chains were confirmed in vitro to be specific for cytomegalovirus antigens. In a later analysis, some 18,000 TCR beta sequences were associated with specific HLA alleles at a false discovery rate of 0.05. An association between a missense DCLRE1C variant and V-gene and J-gene trimming of TCR beta chains was found in a later genetic analysis and replicated in an independent cohort. Across donors, most TCR sequences were observed very rarely, whereas some public TCRs were present in many individuals. Cytomegalovirus status was reported to be diagnosed by the classifier with high specificity and sensitivity in both the original and validation cohorts. This cohort had only TCR beta chains sequenced, and the lack of alpha or paired-chain data limited which features could be detected. A further reported finding was that TCR beta sequences accurately predicted the HLA-A and HLA-B alleles for most subjects in the first cohort.

Libraries were built with the immunoSEQ multiplex PCR assay. For the multiplex PCR, a mixture combining 60 forward primers for TCR Vbeta segments and 13 reverse primers for TCR Jbeta segments was used. Amplification of the CDR3 region of rearranged TCR beta genes was performed with a multiplex PCR assay on genomic DNA. The amplified TCR beta libraries were sequenced on the Illumina HiSeq System as 87-base-pair reads. In the authors' own workflow: A later analysis counted some 74 million unique TCR beta chains across the 700 or so repertoires, and roughly 9.9 million of these chains were shared by at least two donors. A nearest-neighbor algorithm error-corrected the raw reads and collapsed the reads into unique sequences, merging closely related sequences to remove PCR and sequencing errors. CDR3 sequences were aligned to IMGT reference sequences to assign V, D and J gene segments. For a sequence to be retained, a match of at least six nucleotides was required to both a V gene segment and a J gene segment. Rearrangements were classified as productive when the CDR3 lacked stop codons and remained in frame with V and J, and all other rearrangements were classified as non-productive. Following IMGT convention, CDR3 was defined as the stretch from the second conserved V-encoded cysteine up to the conserved J-encoded phenylalanine. The earlier analysis of about 530 of the donors excluded any sequence lacking an unambiguous match to a single V gene segment. In an earlier analysis of roughly 600 of the donors, a V segment was called functional when productive rearrangements were above 56.7%, and segregating when the standard deviation between donors exceeded 5%. To diagnose cytomegalovirus status from the catalog of TCR beta chain sequences, a statistical classification framework was built. In a later analysis, V and J genes were assigned by comparing TCR nucleotide sequences against IMGT/GENE-DB human TR gene sequences. A later analysis assigned CDR3 sequences and most-parsimonious VDJ recombination scenarios with the TCRdist pipeline. In a later analysis, each TCR beta chain was defined by its CDR3 amino acid sequence together with its V-gene family, and reads without a unique V-gene family were excluded. To address suspected cross-contamination and a sequencing artifact, a later analysis removed 550 to 750 highly shared, low-generation-probability nucleotide sequences. A later analysis calculated a clonal expansion index for each public chain from normalized within-repertoire ranks of inferred template counts. A later analysis computed generation probabilities with a VDJ recombination model fitted to out-of-frame rearrangements, and checked the results against IGoR. In a later analysis, hypergeometric tests were used to score TCR-TCR, TCR-HLA and TCR-CMV co-occurrence, with a repertoire-size bias correction applied to TCR pairs. To estimate false discovery rates, a later analysis permuted the HLA or CMV assignments 20 times. In a later analysis, co-occurring TCRs were grouped using DBSCAN, and TCRdist sequence similarity was added for clustering within HLA-allele-positive subsets. Co-occurrence clustering excluded repertoires with fewer than 30,000 or more than 120,000 public chains, plus five with anomalous nucleotide sharing. Not all clones reach the TCRdb copy of this immuneACCESS table, which keeps in-frame sequences only. Checked studies attribute under half of the gap to unresolved V genes and leave the rest unexplained. V, J and clone size reflect that table, while D and trimming were determined from the DNA. Recorded for this sample are more than 200,000 clones; more than 60% of them occurred a single time. The ten largest clonotypes hold around 15% of the sample.

What was sequenced was PBMCs. This TCR was recovered from a man between 35 and 55 years old in good health and CMV-seronegative.

The CDR3 protein: CASRSGQTPNNEQFF. The sequenced DNA is TGTGCCAGCAGGAGCGGCCAGACTCCTAACAATGAGCAGTTCTTC. In this chain, TRBV4-2 is recombined with TRBJ2-1; D gene: possibly TRBD2, on 5 matching bases. The CDR3 measures 15 amino acids from cysteine to phenylalanine. Just CDR3 DNA is preserved here, 45 bases in frame from base 1. The germline V gene gives CDR1 as LGHNA and CDR2 as YNFKEQ. A distance of 17 bases separates the germline ends of V and J, which lose 6 bases and 5 bases respectively.